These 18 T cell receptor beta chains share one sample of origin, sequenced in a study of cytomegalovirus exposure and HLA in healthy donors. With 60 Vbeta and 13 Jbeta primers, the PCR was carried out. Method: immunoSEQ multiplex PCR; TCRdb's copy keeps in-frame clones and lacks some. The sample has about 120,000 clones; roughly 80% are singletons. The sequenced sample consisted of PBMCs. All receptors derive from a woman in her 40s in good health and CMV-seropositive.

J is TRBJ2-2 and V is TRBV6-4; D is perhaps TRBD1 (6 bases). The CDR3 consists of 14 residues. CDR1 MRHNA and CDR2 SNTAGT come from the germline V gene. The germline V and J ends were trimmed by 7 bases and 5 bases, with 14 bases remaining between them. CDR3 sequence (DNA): TGTGCCAGCAAATCGGGACACCTAACCGGGGAGCTGTTTTTT. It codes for CASKSGHLTGELFF.

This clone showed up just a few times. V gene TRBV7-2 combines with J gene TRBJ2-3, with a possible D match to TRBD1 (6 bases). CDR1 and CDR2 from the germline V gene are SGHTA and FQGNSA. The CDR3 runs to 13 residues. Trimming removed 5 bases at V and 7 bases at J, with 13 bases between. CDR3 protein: CASSGRTAYTQYF. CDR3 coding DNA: TGTGCCAGCAGCGGCCGGACAGCTTATACGCAGTATTTT.

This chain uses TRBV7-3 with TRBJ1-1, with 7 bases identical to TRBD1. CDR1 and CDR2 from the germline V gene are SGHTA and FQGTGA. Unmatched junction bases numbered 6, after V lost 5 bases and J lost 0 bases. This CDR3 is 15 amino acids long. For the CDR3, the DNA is TGTGCCAGCAGCGGGGACAGTAACATGAACACTGAAGCTTTCTTT. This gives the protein CASSGDSNMNTEAFF.

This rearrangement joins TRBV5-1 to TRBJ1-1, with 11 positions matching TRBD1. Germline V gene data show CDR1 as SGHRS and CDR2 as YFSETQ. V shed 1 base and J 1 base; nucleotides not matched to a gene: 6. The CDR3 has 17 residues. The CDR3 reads CASSLRGGTGGNTEAFF. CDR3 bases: TGCGCCAGCAGCTTGCGGGGGGGGACAGGGGGGAACACTGAAGCTTTCTTT.

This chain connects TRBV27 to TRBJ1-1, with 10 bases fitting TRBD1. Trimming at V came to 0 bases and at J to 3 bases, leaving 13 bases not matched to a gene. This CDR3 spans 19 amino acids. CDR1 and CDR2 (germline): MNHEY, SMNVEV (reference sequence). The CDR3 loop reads CASSLSPGQGSSGYTEAFF. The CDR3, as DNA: TGTGCCAGCAGTTTATCCCCGGGACAGGGGTCCTCCGGGTACACTGAAGCTTTCTTT.

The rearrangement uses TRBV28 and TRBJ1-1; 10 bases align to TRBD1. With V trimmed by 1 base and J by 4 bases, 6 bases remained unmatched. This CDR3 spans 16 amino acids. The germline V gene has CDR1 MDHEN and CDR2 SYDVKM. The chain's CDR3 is CASSLYGQGGGTEAFF. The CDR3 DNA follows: TGTGCCAGCAGTTTATATGGACAGGGGGGCGGCACTGAAGCTTTCTTT.

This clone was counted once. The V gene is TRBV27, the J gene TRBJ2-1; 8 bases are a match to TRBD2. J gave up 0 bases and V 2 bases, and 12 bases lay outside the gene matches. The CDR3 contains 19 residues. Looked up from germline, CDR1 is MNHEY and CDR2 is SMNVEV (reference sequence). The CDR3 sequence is CASSLGVAGLPSSYNEQFF. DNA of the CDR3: TGTGCCAGCAGTTTAGGGGTAGCGGGGCTACCGAGCTCCTACAATGAGCAGTTCTTC.

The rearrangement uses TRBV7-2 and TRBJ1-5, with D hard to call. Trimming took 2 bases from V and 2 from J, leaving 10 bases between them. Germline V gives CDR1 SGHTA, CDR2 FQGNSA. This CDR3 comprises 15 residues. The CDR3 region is CASSLYGEGNQPQHF. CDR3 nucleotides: TGTGCCAGCAGCTTATACGGTGAGGGCAATCAGCCCCAGCATTTT.

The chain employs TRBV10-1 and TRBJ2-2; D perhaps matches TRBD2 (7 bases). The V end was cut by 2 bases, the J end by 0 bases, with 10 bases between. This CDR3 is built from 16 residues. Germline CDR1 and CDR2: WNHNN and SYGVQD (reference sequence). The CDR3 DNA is TGCGCCAGCAGTGAGAGGGGGGGACCGAACACCGGGGAGCTGTTTTTT. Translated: CASSERGGPNTGELFF.

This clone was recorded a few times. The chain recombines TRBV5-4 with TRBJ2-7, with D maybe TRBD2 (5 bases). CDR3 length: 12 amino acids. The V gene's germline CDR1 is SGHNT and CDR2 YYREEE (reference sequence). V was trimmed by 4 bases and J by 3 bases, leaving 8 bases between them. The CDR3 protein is CASSGRDYEQYF. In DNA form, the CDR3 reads TGTGCCAGCAGCGGCCGGGACTACGAGCAGTACTTC.

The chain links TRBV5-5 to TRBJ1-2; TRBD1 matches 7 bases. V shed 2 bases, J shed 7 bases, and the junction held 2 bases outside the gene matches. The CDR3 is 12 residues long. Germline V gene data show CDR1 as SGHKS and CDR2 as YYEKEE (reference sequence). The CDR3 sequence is CASSLGGGGYTF. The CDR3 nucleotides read TGTGCCAGCAGCTTAGGGGGCGGTGGCTACACCTTC.

DNA for the CDR3: TGCGCCAGCAGCCAAGAGCGGGGGGGGGCTTACAATGAGCAGTTCTTC. Protein: CASSQERGGAYNEQFF. The chain links TRBV4-1 to TRBJ2-1; the match to TRBD2 covers 9 bases. Germline V gives CDR1 MGHRA, CDR2 YSYEKL. This CDR3 is 16 amino acids long. Trimming at V came to 0 bases and at J to 4 bases, leaving 4 bases not matched to a gene.

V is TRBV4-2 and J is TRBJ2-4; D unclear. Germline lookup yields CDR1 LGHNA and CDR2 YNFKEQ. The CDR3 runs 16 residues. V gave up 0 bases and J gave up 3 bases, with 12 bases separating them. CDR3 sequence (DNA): TGTGCCAGCAGCCAAGATTTACGCTCACACAAAAACATTCAGTACTTC. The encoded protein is CASSQDLRSHKNIQYF.

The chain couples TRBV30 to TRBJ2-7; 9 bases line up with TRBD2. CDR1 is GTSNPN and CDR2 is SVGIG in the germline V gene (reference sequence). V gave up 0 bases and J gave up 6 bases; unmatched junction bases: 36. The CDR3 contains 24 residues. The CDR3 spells CAWSVPELTGQGLARWTDLREQYF. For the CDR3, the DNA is TGTGCCTGGAGTGTACCGGAACTTACTGGTCAAGGACTAGCGAGATGGACTGACCTACGCGAGCAGTACTTC.

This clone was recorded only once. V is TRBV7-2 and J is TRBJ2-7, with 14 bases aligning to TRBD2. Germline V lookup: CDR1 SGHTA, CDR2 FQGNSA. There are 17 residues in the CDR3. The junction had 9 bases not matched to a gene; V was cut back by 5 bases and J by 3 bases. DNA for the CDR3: TGTGCCAGCAGCCCCGGACTAGCGGGAGGCGGTTTCTACGAGCAGTACTTC. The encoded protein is CASSPGLAGGGFYEQYF.

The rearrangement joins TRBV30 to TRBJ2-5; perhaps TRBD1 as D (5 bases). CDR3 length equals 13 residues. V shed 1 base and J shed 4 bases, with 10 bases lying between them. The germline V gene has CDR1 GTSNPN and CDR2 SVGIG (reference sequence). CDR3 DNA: TGTGCCTGGAGTGGGACATACGGAGAGACCCAGTACTTC. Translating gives CAWSGTYGETQYF.

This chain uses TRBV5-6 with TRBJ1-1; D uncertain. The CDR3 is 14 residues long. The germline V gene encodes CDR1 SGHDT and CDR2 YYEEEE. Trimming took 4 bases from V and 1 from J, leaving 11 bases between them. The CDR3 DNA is TGTGCCAGCAGCAATATGGGCCGGAACACTGAAGCTTTCTTT. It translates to CASSNMGRNTEAFF.

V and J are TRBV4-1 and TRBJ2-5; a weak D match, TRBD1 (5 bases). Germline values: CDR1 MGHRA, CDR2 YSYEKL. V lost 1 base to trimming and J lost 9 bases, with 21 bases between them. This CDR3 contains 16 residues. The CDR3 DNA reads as TGCGCCAGCAGCCAAGTAATGCAGGGTCAGGTTAGGCCCCAGTACTTC. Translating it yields CASSQVMQGQVRPQYF.